This TCR beta chain was captured in a study of blood T cell repertoires in COVID-19. The data were produced by immunoSEQ multiplex PCR, yet TCRdb's version contains in-frame clones alone and is incomplete. The sample lists about 320,000 clones, 88% occurring once. CDR1 and CDR2 from the germline V gene are MDHEN and SYDVKM. The CDR3 loop spans 12 amino acids. V was cut by 6 bases and J by 7 bases, with 11 bases left in between. This TCR was sampled from a man aged 30 to 39 who had recovered from COVID-19. The sample consisted of PBMCs or T cells enriched from blood (not recorded which). This chain connects TRBV28 to TRBJ2-3; D ambiguous. In DNA, the CDR3 is TGTGCCAGCAGCTCCGGGTCAAATACGCAGTATTTT. This sequence encodes CASSSGSNTQYF.